This TCR beta chain was sequenced in a study of blood T cell repertoires in COVID-19. Overall study: COVID-19 samples, acute and convalescent, were from the United States, Italy and Spain.

TCRdb's copy holds only in-frame clones and misses some; the assay was immunoSEQ multiplex PCR. Found here are roughly 400,000 clones, roughly 88% of them singletons; the top ten hold more than 0.55%. In germline, CDR1 is MGHRA, CDR2 YSYEKL. J was trimmed by 1 base and V by 5 bases; bases with no gene match: 10. This CDR3 is 16 amino acids long. The receptor was derived from a man younger than 35 who had recovered from COVID-19. Sequenced: PBMCs or T cells enriched from blood (not recorded which). The chain uses TRBV4-1 and TRBJ1-2, with 7 bases identical to TRBD1. CDR3 nucleotide sequence: TGCGCCAGCAGCTCCTGGACAGGCGATCATAACTATGGCTACACCTTC. This encodes CASSSWTGDHNYGYTF.